This entry is about one T cell receptor beta chain. The CDR3 runs to 15 residues. Trimming took off 1 base at V and 3 bases at J, with 14 bases between the two ends. Per the germline V gene, CDR1 is SGHNT and CDR2 is YYREEE (reference sequence). The record originates from a study of blood T cell repertoires in COVID-19. Profiled with immunoSEQ multiplex PCR; TCRdb holds only in-frame clones, not every one. The repertoire has about 110,000 clones, approximately 81% of them found once; the top ten carry over 2%. The gene calls are TRBV5-4 and TRBJ2-7; D is ambiguous. This clonotype was sampled from a human donor in a cohort sampled during active COVID-19. The sample consisted of peripheral blood. As DNA, the CDR3 is TGTGCCAGCAGCTTGTTCGGCAGGCGTGACTACGAGCAGTACTTC. It translates to CASSLFGRRDYEQYF. Looking up the rest from reference TRBV5-4 and TRBJ2-7 gives the full variable domain: ETGVTQSPTHLIKTRGQQVTLRCSSQSGHNTVSWYQQALGQGPQFIFQYYREEENGRGNFPPRFSGLQFPNYSSELNVNALELDDSALYLCASSLFGRRDYEQYFGPGTRLTVT.